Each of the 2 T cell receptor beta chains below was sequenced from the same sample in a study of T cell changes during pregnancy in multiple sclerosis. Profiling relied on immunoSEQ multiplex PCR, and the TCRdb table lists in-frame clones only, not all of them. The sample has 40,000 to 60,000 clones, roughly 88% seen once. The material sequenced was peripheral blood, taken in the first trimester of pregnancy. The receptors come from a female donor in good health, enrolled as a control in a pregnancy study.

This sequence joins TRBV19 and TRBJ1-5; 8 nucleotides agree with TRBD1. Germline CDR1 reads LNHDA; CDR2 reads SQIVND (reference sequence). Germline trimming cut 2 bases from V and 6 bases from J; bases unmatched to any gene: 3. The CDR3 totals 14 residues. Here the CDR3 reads CASSITGGLQPQHF. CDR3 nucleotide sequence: TGTGCCAGTAGTATAACAGGGGGTCTTCAGCCCCAGCATTTT.

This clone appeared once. The CDR3 loop is CASIGQVDSSYNEQFF. CDR3 nucleotide sequence: TGTGCCAGCATAGGACAAGTCGATTCCTCCTACAATGAGCAGTTCTTC. J is TRBJ2-1 and V is TRBV2, with D tentatively TRBD1 (5 bases). Germline CDR1 and CDR2: SNHLY and FYNNEI. With 7 bases removed from V and 0 bases from J, the gap between germline ends came to 16 bases. The CDR3 is 16 amino acids.